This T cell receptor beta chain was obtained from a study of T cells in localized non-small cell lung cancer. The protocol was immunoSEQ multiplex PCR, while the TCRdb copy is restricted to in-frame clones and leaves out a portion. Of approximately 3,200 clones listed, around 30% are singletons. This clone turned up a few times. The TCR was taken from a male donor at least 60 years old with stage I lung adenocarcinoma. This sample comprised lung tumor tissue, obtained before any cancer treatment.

CDR3 nucleotide sequence: TGTGCCAGCAGCCTTGACAGGTCTAATGAAAAACTGTTTTTT. As protein: CASSLDRSNEKLFF. The chain uses TRBV7-1 and TRBJ1-4; a possible D gene is TRBD1 (6 bases). TRBV7-1 counts as an open reading frame of uncertain function. The CDR3 is 14 residues long. The V end lost 5 bases, the J end lost 3 bases, and 10 bases lay between the germline ends.